This TCR beta chain was documented in a study of T cells expressing NK-cell markers. Study outcomes and limitations: For 5 to 7 donors, the dominant NKG2C+ clonotypes made up roughly 1.0-7.0% of their CD8+ T cells.

A word on this clonotype: Its antigen remains unknown.

Germline-derived CDR1 and CDR2 are DFQATT and SNEGSKA (reference sequence). The CDR3 sequence is 13 residues long. The authors generated TCR beta cDNA through 5'RACE template switching with UMIs. TCRdb reprocessed the 5' RACE reads, keeping one entry per CDR3 protein, no DNA. The sample totals roughly 430,000 distinct CDR3 sequences. The sequence was obtained from a woman aged 18 to 75 in good health. The chain employs TRBV20-1 and TRBJ2-3; TCRdb proposes TRBD2, but this gene call is untestable without DNA. The sequenced material came from blood T cells: a sorted CD56 or NKG2C T cell subset, CD4+ or CD8+ T cells, or bulk PBMC T cells (not recorded which). The CDR3 spells CSASGGGTVTQYF.